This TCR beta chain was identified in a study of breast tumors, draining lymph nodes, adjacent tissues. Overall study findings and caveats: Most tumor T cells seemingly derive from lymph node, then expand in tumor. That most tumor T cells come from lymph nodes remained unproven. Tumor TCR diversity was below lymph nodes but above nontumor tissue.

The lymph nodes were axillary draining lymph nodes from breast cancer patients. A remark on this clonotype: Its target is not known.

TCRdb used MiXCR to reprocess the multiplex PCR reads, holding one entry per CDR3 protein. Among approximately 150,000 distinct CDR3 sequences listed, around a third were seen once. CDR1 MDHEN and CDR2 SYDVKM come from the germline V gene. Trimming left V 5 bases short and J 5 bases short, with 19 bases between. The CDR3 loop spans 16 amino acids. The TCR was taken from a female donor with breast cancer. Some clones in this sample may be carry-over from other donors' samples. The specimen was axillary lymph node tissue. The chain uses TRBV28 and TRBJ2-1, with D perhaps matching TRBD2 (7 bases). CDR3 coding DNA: TGTGCCAGCAGTCCTCCACAGGGCGCGGGAGACAATGAGCAGTTCTTC. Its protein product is CASSPPQGAGDNEQFF.